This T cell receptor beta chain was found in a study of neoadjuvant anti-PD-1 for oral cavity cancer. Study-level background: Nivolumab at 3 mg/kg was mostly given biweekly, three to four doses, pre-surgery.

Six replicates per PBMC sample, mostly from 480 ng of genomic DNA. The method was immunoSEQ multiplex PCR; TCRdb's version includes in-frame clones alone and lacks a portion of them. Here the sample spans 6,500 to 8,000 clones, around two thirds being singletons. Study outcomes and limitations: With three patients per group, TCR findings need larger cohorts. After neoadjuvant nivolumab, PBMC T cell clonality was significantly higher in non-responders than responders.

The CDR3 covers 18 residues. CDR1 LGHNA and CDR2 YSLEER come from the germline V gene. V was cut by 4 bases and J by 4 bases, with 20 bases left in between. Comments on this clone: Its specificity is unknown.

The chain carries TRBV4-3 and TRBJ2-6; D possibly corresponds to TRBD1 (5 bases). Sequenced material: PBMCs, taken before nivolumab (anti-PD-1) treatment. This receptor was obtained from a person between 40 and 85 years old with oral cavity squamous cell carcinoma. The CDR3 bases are TGCGCCAGCAGCCCCTTCCTTGGGGCACGGCGGGGGGCCAACGTCCTGACTTTC. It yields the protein CASSPFLGARRGANVLTF.